These 3 T cell receptor beta chains share one sample of origin, sequenced in a study of Tregs in tolerant kidney transplant recipients. Method: immunoSEQ multiplex PCR; TCRdb's copy keeps in-frame clones and lacks some. Its table records 2,600 or so clones. Mixed chimerism was transient after nonmyeloablative marrow transplants from related graft donors. Sequencing used CD8+ T cells from blood (PBMCs), obtained 6 months after the transplant. The receptors originated from a human patient who received a combined kidney and bone marrow transplant. Some of the T cells might come from the graft donor.

Concerning this clone itself: The missing CDR3 end, 3 residues past where the read stops, is filled in from the germline J gene. The chain is built from TRBV19 and TRBJ1-1, with TRBD1 as a possible D gene (6 bases). V shed 5 bases and J shed 1 base, with 11 bases lying between them. Germline CDR1 and CDR2: LNHDA and SQIVND (reference sequence). This CDR3 spans 14 amino acids. Incomplete CDR3 DNA: TGTGCCAGTAGTTCCGGACAGTCGAACACTGAA. Its protein is CASSSGQSNTE. The CDR3 reads in full as CASSSGQSNTEAFF.

A word on this clone: The read ends 3 residues early relative to the CDR3; the germline J gene fills the gap. The V gene is TRBV4-2, the J gene TRBJ2-7; 10 bases are shared with TRBD2. Germline V gene sequence: CDR1 LGHNA, CDR2 YNFKEQ. Germline trimming cut 3 bases from V and 2 bases from J; bases unmatched to any gene: 4. CDR3 size: 15 residues. CDR3 loop: CASSQELAGPYEQYF. CDR3 bases read: TGTGCCAGCAGCCAGGAACTAGCGGGACCCTACGAG.

About this clone itself: The observed sequence ends 3 residues before the CDR3 terminus, with the missing tail filled in from the germline J gene. The rearrangement joins TRBV7-3 to TRBJ2-7, with 9 bases aligning to TRBD1. CDR3 size: 17 residues. V lost 6 bases, J lost 2 bases, and 14 bases stayed unmatched. The germline V gene has CDR1 SGHTA and CDR2 FQGTGA. The CDR3 sequence is CASRLRDPGQGPYEQYF. Partial CDR3 DNA: TGTGCCAGCAGGCTTCGGGATCCGGGACAGGGCCCCTACGAG. Supplemented by reference TRBV7-3 and TRBJ2-7, the full variable domain reads GAGVSQTPSNKVTEKGKYVELRCDPISGHTALYWYRQSLGQGPEFLIYFQGTGAADDSGLPNDRFFAVRPEGSVSTLKIQRTERGDSAVYLCASRLRDPGQGPYEQYFGPGTRLTVT.